Given below is one TCR beta chain in context. This sample is drawn from a study of cytomegalovirus exposure and HLA in healthy donors. V was clipped by 4 bases and J by 4 bases; unmatched bases: 17. The CDR3 length is 19 residues. Germline V gene lookup returns CDR1 SGHRS and CDR2 YFSETQ. Amplification used 60 Vbeta primers and 13 Jbeta primers. The table came from immunoSEQ multiplex PCR; TCRdb's copy has only in-frame clones and leaves some out. The repertoire holds under 150,000 clones, with 83% as singletons. This chain uses TRBV5-1 with TRBJ2-5; 12 positions agree with TRBD2. The sequenced material came from PBMCs. This TCR was recovered from a girl between 2 and 10 years old in good health and CMV-seronegative. The CDR3 region is CASSPRLAGAGTRGETQYF. The CDR3 DNA sequence: TGCGCCAGCAGCCCCAGACTAGCGGGAGCGGGAACTAGGGGAGAGACCCAGTACTTC.